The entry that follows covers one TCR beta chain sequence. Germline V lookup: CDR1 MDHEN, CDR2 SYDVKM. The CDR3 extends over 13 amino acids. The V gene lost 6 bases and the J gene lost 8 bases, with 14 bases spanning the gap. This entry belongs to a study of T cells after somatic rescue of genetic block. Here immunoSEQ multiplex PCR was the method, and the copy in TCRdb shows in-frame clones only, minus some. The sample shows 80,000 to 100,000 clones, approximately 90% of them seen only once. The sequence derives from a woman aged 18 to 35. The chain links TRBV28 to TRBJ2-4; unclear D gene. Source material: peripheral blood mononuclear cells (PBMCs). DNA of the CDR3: TGTGCCAGCAGCTTGGAAGTTGTGGACATTCAGTACTTC. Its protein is CASSLEVVDIQYF.